This T cell receptor (beta chain) originates from a study of blood T cell repertoires in COVID-19. Across the study: Specimens from acute and convalescent COVID-19 originated in the United States, Italy and Spain. The cDNA or gDNA used as material had been derived from T cells, B-cell-depleted T cells, or PBMCs.

This CDR3 spans 16 amino acids. V shed 3 bases, J shed 5 bases, and the junction held 9 bases outside the gene matches. Germline CDR1 reads SNHLY; CDR2 reads FYNNEI. Per the authors' pipeline: Researchers report that nucleated cell counts were estimated from reference gene primer amplification. Measured with immunoSEQ multiplex PCR; TCRdb has only the in-frame clones, and not every one. D and trimming were read from the DNA, whereas the V and J calls and clone size are those reported in that table. The sample has 180,000 or so clones; around 84% are singletons. Specimen: peripheral blood. This rearrangement joins TRBV2 to TRBJ1-5; TRBD1 matches at 8 bases. The sequence was obtained from a woman of 80 years or more with acute or convalescent COVID-19. CDR3 amino acids: CASSDRTGGVDQPQHF. CDR3 in DNA: TGTGCCAGCAGTGATCGTACAGGGGGTGTGGATCAGCCCCAGCATTTT.